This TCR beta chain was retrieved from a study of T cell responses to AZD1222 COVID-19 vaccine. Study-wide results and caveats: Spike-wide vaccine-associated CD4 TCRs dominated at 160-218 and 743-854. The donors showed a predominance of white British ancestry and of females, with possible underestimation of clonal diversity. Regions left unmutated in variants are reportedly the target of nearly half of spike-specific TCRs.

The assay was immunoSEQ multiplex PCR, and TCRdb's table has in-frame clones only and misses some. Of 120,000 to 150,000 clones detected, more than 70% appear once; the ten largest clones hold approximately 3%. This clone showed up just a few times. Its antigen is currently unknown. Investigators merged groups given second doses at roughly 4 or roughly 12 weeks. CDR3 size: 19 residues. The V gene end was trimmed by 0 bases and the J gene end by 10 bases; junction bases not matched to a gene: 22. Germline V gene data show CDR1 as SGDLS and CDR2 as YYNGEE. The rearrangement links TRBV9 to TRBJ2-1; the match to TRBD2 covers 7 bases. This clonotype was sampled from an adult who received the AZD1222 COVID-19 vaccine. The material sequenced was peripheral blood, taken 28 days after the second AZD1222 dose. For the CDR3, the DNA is TGTGCCAGCAGCGTAGAAGGAGTTCTTGGCGGGGGACGGTATGAGGAGCAGTTCTTC. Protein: CASSVEGVLGGGRYEEQFF.